Listed below are T cell receptor beta chains from one sample, sequenced in a study of lymphopenia after photon versus proton radiotherapy. The repertoire was sequenced with immunoSEQ multiplex PCR; TCRdb's copy has only in-frame clones and lacks some. The table has 150,000 or so clones, more than 85% seen once. The sequencing here drew on peripheral blood, taken from a patient treated with photon-based radiotherapy. These receptor sequences come from a man aged 50 to 59 with gastric cancer. Each CDR3 is given with its conserved first and last residue. D genes are given only for firm matches. Rows give clone size only sometimes, using once, few, many, or a class for an expanded clone.

size: -
J: TRBJ2-7
D: -
V: TRBV10-3
DNA: TGTGCCATCAGATGGGACCCAGAGGCCGAGCAGTACTTC
CDR3: CAIRWDPEAEQYF

size: -
J: TRBJ2-5
D: -
V: TRBV6-6
DNA: TGTGCCAGCAGTACTCCGGGGGATCTTTTCCAGTACTTC
CDR3: CASSTPGDLFQYF

size: -
J: TRBJ2-6
D: -
V: TRBV9
DNA: TGTGCCAGCAGCGTAGTAGGGGGTACTGGGGCCAACGTCCTGACTTTC
CDR3: CASSVVGGTGANVLTF

size: -
J: TRBJ1-2
D: TRBD1
V: TRBV7-2
DNA: TGTGCCAGCAGCTTAGCCAATACAGGGGTCTATGGCTACACCTTC
CDR3: CASSLANTGVYGYTF

size: once
J: TRBJ2-1
D: -
V: TRBV19
DNA: TGTGCCAGTAGTTCCCAGCCCCTGACGGTCCACAATGAGCAGTTCTTC
CDR3: CASSSQPLTVHNEQFF

size: -
J: TRBJ2-3
D: -
V: TRBV5-4
DNA: TGTGCCAGCAGCTTGGGGGGGACAGATACGCAGTATTTT
CDR3: CASSLGGTDTQYF

size: -
J: TRBJ2-5
D: -
V: TRBV2
DNA: TGTGCCAGCAGCGATTCGGGGGTGGAGACCCAGTACTTC
CDR3: CASSDSGVETQYF

size: -
J: TRBJ2-7
D: -
V: TRBV20-1
DNA: TGCAGTGCTAGAGTGGGTCAGAAGCAGTACTTC
CDR3: CSARVGQKQYF

size: -
J: TRBJ2-7
D: -
V: TRBV28
DNA: TGTGCCAGCAGTTCACCGGACACTTGGCCCCCCTACGAGCAGTACTTC
CDR3: CASSSPDTWPPYEQYF

size: few
J: TRBJ1-1
D: -
V: TRBV2
DNA: TGTGCCAGCATCAGGGTAGGCACTGAAGCTTTCTTT
CDR3: CASIRVGTEAFF

size: -
J: TRBJ2-7
D: -
V: TRBV7-9
DNA: TGTGCCAGCAGCCGGCCCACTAGACCAAGCTCCTACGAGCAGTACTTC
CDR3: CASSRPTRPSSYEQYF

size: -
J: TRBJ2-2
D: -
V: TRBV12-5
DNA: TGTGCTAGTGGTTTGCCTGACAGATTAAACACCGGGGAGCTGTTTTTT
CDR3: CASGLPDRLNTGELFF

size: -
J: TRBJ2-5
D: TRBD1
V: TRBV9
DNA: TGTGCCAGCAGCCCGGGACAGTCAACCCAAGAGACCCAGTACTTC
CDR3: CASSPGQSTQETQYF

size: -
J: TRBJ2-7
D: TRBD2
V: TRBV7-2
DNA: TGTGCCAGCAGCTTAGGGCTGCTAGCGGGAGGGGGGAGGTACGAGCAGTACTTC
CDR3: CASSLGLLAGGGRYEQYF

size: -
J: TRBJ1-1
D: TRBD1
V: TRBV6-5
DNA: TGTGCCAGCAGGCGACAGGGTCAAGCTTTCTTT
CDR3: CASRRQGQAFF

size: -
J: TRBJ1-1
D: -
V: TRBV7-9
DNA: TGTGCCTGCGAAGGGGGGGCCACTGAAGCTTTCTTT
CDR3: CACEGGATEAFF

size: -
J: TRBJ1-3
D: -
V: TRBV27
DNA: TGTGCCAGCAGTTCAGGGTCTGGAAACACCATATATTTT
CDR3: CASSSGSGNTIYF

size: -
J: TRBJ2-3
D: TRBD2
V: TRBV29-1
DNA: TGCAGCGTTGACGGGCTAGCGGGAGCTACAGATACGCAGTATTTT
CDR3: CSVDGLAGATDTQYF

size: -
J: TRBJ2-5
D: TRBD2
V: TRBV9
DNA: TGTGCCAGCAGCGTATTTCTAGCGGGAGTAGAGACCCAGTACTTC
CDR3: CASSVFLAGVETQYF

size: -
J: TRBJ2-3
D: TRBD2
V: TRBV11-3
DNA: TGTGCCAGCAGCCCCGGGGGGGCTAGCGGGAGGCCGGGAGATACGCAGTATTTT
CDR3: CASSPGGASGRPGDTQYF

size: -
J: TRBJ2-7
D: -
V: TRBV27
DNA: TGTGCCAGCAGTTTAGCTAGCCCCTACGAGCAGTACTTC
CDR3: CASSLASPYEQYF

size: -
J: TRBJ1-1
D: -
V: TRBV18
DNA: TGTGCCAGCTCACCCTTGGCAGGGGTATCGAACACTGAAGCTTTCTTT
CDR3: CASSPLAGVSNTEAFF

size: -
J: TRBJ1-1
D: -
V: TRBV5-1
DNA: TGCGCCAGCAGCTTGGGAAAAATGAACACTGAAGCTTTCTTT
CDR3: CASSLGKMNTEAFF

size: -
J: TRBJ2-4
D: TRBD1
V: TRBV30
DNA: TGTGCCTGGAGTACCGGGACAGGGGTAGCCAAAAACATTCAGTACTTC
CDR3: CAWSTGTGVAKNIQYF

size: -
J: TRBJ2-1
D: TRBD2
V: TRBV27
DNA: TGTGCCAGCAGTTTTAAGGGACTAGATCCGTATGAGCAGTTCTTC
CDR3: CASSFKGLDPYEQFF

size: -
J: TRBJ2-7
D: -
V: TRBV7-9
DNA: TGTGCCAGCAGCATTGGTGCAGGGGATGGCGAGCAGTACTTC
CDR3: CASSIGAGDGEQYF

size: -
J: TRBJ1-4
D: -
V: TRBV28
DNA: TGTGCCAGCAGTTTGGGTGGGGAGGACGGTGAAAAACTGTTTTTT
CDR3: CASSLGGEDGEKLFF

size: few
J: TRBJ2-6
D: -
V: TRBV18
DNA: TGTGCCAGCTCACCACGAACCTCTGGGGCCAACGTCCTGACTTTC
CDR3: CASSPRTSGANVLTF

size: -
J: TRBJ1-5
D: TRBD1
V: TRBV19
DNA: TGTGCCAGTAGTCCAGGGGGCGCGAAACAGCCCCAGCATTTT
CDR3: CASSPGGAKQPQHF

size: -
J: TRBJ2-5
D: -
V: TRBV7-2
DNA: TGTGCCAGCAGCTCCCAGGACCCCATGACCCAGTACTTC
CDR3: CASSSQDPMTQYF

size: -
J: TRBJ2-1
D: TRBD2
V: TRBV7-9
DNA: TGTGCCAGCAGCTTAGGAGGTAGCGGGAGGGGGGATGAGCAGTTCTTC
CDR3: CASSLGGSGRGDEQFF

size: -
J: TRBJ2-5
D: TRBD1
V: TRBV11-2
DNA: TGTGCCAGCAGCAACCGGGACAGCCAAGAGACCCAGTACTTC
CDR3: CASSNRDSQETQYF

size: -
J: TRBJ2-7
D: -
V: TRBV19
DNA: TGTGCCAGTAGCCCCTCTACGCCGGGCGAGCAGTACTTC
CDR3: CASSPSTPGEQYF

size: -
J: TRBJ1-5
D: TRBD1
V: TRBV6-5
DNA: TGTGCCAGCAGTTACTCCGACAGGGGAAGCAATCAGCCCCAGCATTTT
CDR3: CASSYSDRGSNQPQHF

size: -
J: TRBJ2-2
D: TRBD2
V: TRBV19
DNA: TGTGCCAGTAGCCAGCTAGCGGGAGTTTCGTACACCGGGGAGCTGTTTTTT
CDR3: CASSQLAGVSYTGELFF

size: -
J: TRBJ1-1
D: -
V: TRBV5-5
DNA: TGTGCCAGCAGCCCCTCGGGGGCGGCCACTGAAGCTTTCTTT
CDR3: CASSPSGAATEAFF

size: few
J: TRBJ2-1
D: -
V: TRBV5-6
DNA: TGTGCCAGCAGCCACCCGACGGCCTACAATGAGCAGTTCTTC
CDR3: CASSHPTAYNEQFF

size: -
J: TRBJ1-1
D: -
V: TRBV7-8
DNA: TGTGCCAGCAGCTTAGTGGACACTGAAGCTTTCTTT
CDR3: CASSLVDTEAFF

size: -
J: TRBJ2-2
D: TRBD2
V: TRBV6-5
DNA: TGTGCCAGCAGAGGACTAGCGGGACTCACCGGGGAGCTGTTTTTT
CDR3: CASRGLAGLTGELFF

size: -
J: TRBJ2-7
D: TRBD1
V: TRBV28
DNA: TGTGCCAGCAGTTTTAGCATGGGACAGGGCACCTACGAGCAGTACTTC
CDR3: CASSFSMGQGTYEQYF

size: -
J: TRBJ1-1
D: TRBD1
V: TRBV7-2
DNA: TGTGCCAGCAGCTGGACAGGGGACACTGAAGCTTTCTTT
CDR3: CASSWTGDTEAFF

size: -
J: TRBJ2-7
D: TRBD2
V: TRBV5-8
DNA: TGTGCCAGCAGCACTTTCCGGGCGGGAGCTGGCGAGCAGTACTTC
CDR3: CASSTFRAGAGEQYF

size: -
J: TRBJ2-7
D: -
V: TRBV2
DNA: TGTGCCAGCTCCGGACGGACCTACGAGCAGTACTTC
CDR3: CASSGRTYEQYF

size: -
J: TRBJ2-3
D: TRBD1
V: TRBV27
DNA: TGTGCCAGCAGTTTTTGGGACAGGGGCACAGATACGCAGTATTTT
CDR3: CASSFWDRGTDTQYF

size: -
J: TRBJ2-7
D: -
V: TRBV6-5
DNA: TGTGCCAGCAGTTACAACGGGGCTGACGAGCAGTACTTC
CDR3: CASSYNGADEQYF

size: -
J: TRBJ2-1
D: -
V: TRBV2
DNA: TGTGCCAGCAGGGGGGCAGGTGTATACAATGAGCAGTTCTTC
CDR3: CASRGAGVYNEQFF

size: -
J: TRBJ2-3
D: TRBD1
V: TRBV25-1
DNA: TGTGCCAGCAGGGGACAGTCTAGCACAGATACGCAGTATTTT
CDR3: CASRGQSSTDTQYF

size: -
J: TRBJ2-1
D: -
V: TRBV18
DNA: TGTGCCAGCTCACGGGATTTGGGGCCTCCCTACAATGAGCAGTTCTTC
CDR3: CASSRDLGPPYNEQFF

size: -
J: TRBJ1-5
D: TRBD1
V: TRBV7-2
DNA: TGTGCCAGCAGCTTGGGACAGCCGAGGGATCAGCCCCAGCATTTT
CDR3: CASSLGQPRDQPQHF

size: -
J: TRBJ1-4
D: -
V: TRBV9
DNA: TGTGCCAGCAGCGTAGGTGGAGGCGGAGAAAAACTGTTTTTT
CDR3: CASSVGGGGEKLFF

size: once
J: TRBJ2-5
D: -
V: TRBV11-3
DNA: TGTGCCAGCAGCTTAGGGGGTGCGGCCCAAGAGACCCAGTACTTC
CDR3: CASSLGGAAQETQYF

size: -
J: TRBJ2-2
D: -
V: TRBV11-3
DNA: TGTGCCAGCAGCTCCGGACAGTTAAAGAACACCGGGGAGCTGTTTTTT
CDR3: CASSSGQLKNTGELFF

size: -
J: TRBJ2-3
D: -
V: TRBV11-2
DNA: TGTGCCAGCGGGTTCTACGGAGACACAGATACGCAGTATTTT
CDR3: CASGFYGDTDTQYF

size: -
J: TRBJ2-1
D: -
V: TRBV10-3
DNA: TGTGCCGCCAGCCCCGGGGACCCGGGCCTTAATGAGCAGTTCTTC
CDR3: CAASPGDPGLNEQFF

size: -
J: TRBJ2-2
D: TRBD2
V: TRBV28
DNA: TGTGCCAGCGGAGTGGGCGGGAGGGTAACCGGGGAGCTGTTTTTT
CDR3: CASGVGGRVTGELFF

size: many
J: TRBJ1-2
D: TRBD1
V: TRBV5-4
DNA: TGTGCCAGCAGGAACAGGGGCCGATCATATGGCTACACCTTC
CDR3: CASRNRGRSYGYTF

size: -
J: TRBJ2-1
D: -
V: TRBV5-1
DNA: TGCGCCAGCAGCTCAGGGGCAGGGGAGGTTGTCGATGAGCAGTTCTTC
CDR3: CASSSGAGEVVDEQFF

size: -
J: TRBJ1-2
D: TRBD1
V: TRBV18
DNA: TGTGCCAGCTCACCACTCAGGGGGCAAGGCTACACCTTC
CDR3: CASSPLRGQGYTF

size: -
J: TRBJ1-3
D: -
V: TRBV2
DNA: TGTGCCAGCAAGCCTTTTTATGTGGGAAACACCATATATTTT
CDR3: CASKPFYVGNTIYF

size: -
J: TRBJ1-1
D: TRBD1
V: TRBV2
DNA: TGTGCCAGCAGTGGACAGGGGGCCGGGACTGAAGCTTTCTTT
CDR3: CASSGQGAGTEAFF